This T cell receptor beta chain appears in the sequencing data of a study of blood T cell repertoires in COVID-19. Whole-study context: COVID-19 samples from acute and convalescent phases originated in the United States, Italy and Spain. Sources were T cells, B-cell-depleted T cells, or PBMCs; the material itself was cDNA or gDNA.

In the original processing: Nucleated cell number was recorded as an estimate derived from reference gene primer amplification. Assay: immunoSEQ multiplex PCR; the TCRdb copy retains only in-frame clones and omits some. V, J and clone size derive from that table, while D and trimming were established from the DNA sequence. The sample records about 190,000 clones, 84% being singletons. After removal of 0 bases from V and 5 bases from J, the junction contained 9 bases not matched to a gene. The CDR3 is made up of 16 amino acids. The germline V gene has CDR1 MGHRA and CDR2 YSYEKL. This sequence was found in a woman in her sixties or seventies with active or convalescent COVID-19. Sequenced: peripheral blood. This chain links TRBV4-1 with TRBJ1-2; TRBD1 matches at 7 bases. The CDR3 sequence is CASSQDGVGTDYGYTF. The CDR3, as DNA: TGCGCCAGCAGCCAAGATGGCGTGGGGACAGATTATGGCTACACCTTC.